Following are 31 T cell receptor beta chains from one sample sequenced in a study of T cells after yellow fever vaccination. TCRdb re-analysed the 5' RACE reads in MiXCR, keeping a single row per CDR3 protein. The sample lists roughly 150,000 distinct CDR3 sequences; roughly 8% were seen once. Source: CD4+ T cells sorted from PBMCs, taken 5 days after the yellow fever booster vaccination. The origin of the receptors is a young man who received the YFV17D yellow fever vaccine.

This clonotype was detected ten times or more. The chain links TRBV7-2 to TRBJ2-2, with D maybe TRBD1 (6 bases). Germline V gene data show CDR1 as SGHTA and CDR2 as FQGNSA. V gave up 7 bases and J gave up 3 bases, with 12 bases separating them. This CDR3 contains 14 residues. The CDR3 bases are TGTGCCAGCATCCAGGGGTCTCACACCGGGGAGCTGTTTTTT. Protein: CASIQGSHTGELFF.

This clonotype was seen ten or more times. The CDR3 coding sequence is TGCAGCGTACGACCCCGACTCACCTACGAGCAGTACTTC. This encodes CSVRPRLTYEQYF. The J gene is TRBJ2-7, the V gene TRBV29-1, with D unresolved. V lost 6 bases, J lost 2 bases, and 14 bases lay in between. CDR1 is SQVTM, CDR2 ANQGSEA, per germline. The CDR3 sequence is 13 residues long.

About this clonotype: This may be a read error, as it is one base from a much larger clone. The V call is TRBV20-1, the J call TRBJ2-2, with TRBD2 identical over 14 bases. The length of the CDR3 is 16 residues. Germline lookup yields CDR1 DFQATT and CDR2 SNEGSKA (reference sequence). Here the CDR3 DNA reads TGCACTGCTCCGGGACTAGCGGGAGTCTACACCGGGGAGCTGTTTTTT. Protein product: CTAPGLAGVYTGELFF.

With respect to this clonotype: Just one base apart from a much larger clone, this may be a read error. This rearrangement joins TRBV20-1 to TRBJ2-1; 7 nucleotides match TRBD1. Germline-derived CDR1 and CDR2 are DFQATT and SNEGSKA (reference sequence). This CDR3 comprises 14 residues. The CDR3 spells CSAHGQDSDNEQFF. As DNA, the CDR3 is TGCAGTGCTCACGGACAGGACTCCGACAATGAGCAGTTCTTC.

The table lists this clonotype with many counts. The chain uses TRBV5-1 and TRBJ2-2; no clear D. The V end was cut by 4 bases, the J end by 2 bases, with 3 bases between. The germline V gene has CDR1 SGHRS and CDR2 YFSETQ. The CDR3 is 12 residues long. The DNA for the CDR3 is TGCGCCAGCAGCCTTAACACCGGGGAGCTGTTTTTT. It codes for CASSLNTGELFF.

This clonotype was recorded at least ten times. This rearrangement joins TRBV14 to TRBJ2-2; the D is unclear. Per the germline V gene, CDR1 is SGHDN and CDR2 is FVKESK. Between the trimmed V and J ends, which lost 4 bases and 0 bases, there was a span of 6 bases. The CDR3 contains 14 residues. CDR3 coding DNA: TGTGCCAGCAGCCGGAGACCGAACACCGGGGAGCTGTTTTTT. It translates to CASSRRPNTGELFF.

This clonotype was counted ten times or more. The genes are TRBV7-8 and TRBJ2-1; possibly TRBD1 or TRBD2 for D (6 bases each). Per germline, CDR1 SGHVS and CDR2 FQNEAQ. The V end was cut by 1 base, the J end by 5 bases, with 12 bases between. This CDR3 has 15 residues. This CDR3 reads CASSLGGRGNNEQFF. CDR3 nucleotide sequence: TGTGCCAGCAGCTTAGGGGGGCGCGGGAACAATGAGCAGTTCTTC.

V is TRBV5-1 and J is TRBJ2-5; no clear D gene. The V gene's germline CDR1 is SGHRS and CDR2 YFSETQ. Between the trimmed V and J ends, which lost 4 bases and 0 bases, there was a span of 10 bases. The CDR3 is 14 amino acids. Here the CDR3 reads CASSLGRNQETQYF. In DNA form, the CDR3 reads TGCGCCAGCAGCCTAGGACGGAACCAAGAGACCCAGTACTTC.

V usage is TRBV5-5 and J usage is TRBJ1-2; unclear D gene. Germline V gene sequence: CDR1 SGHKS, CDR2 YYEKEE (reference sequence). This CDR3 is 13 amino acids long. The V gene lost 4 bases and the J gene lost 4 bases, with 11 bases spanning the gap. CDR3 nucleotides: TGTGCCAGCAGCCCCGGTGGGCTCTATGGCTACACCTTC. The encoded protein is CASSPGGLYGYTF.

This clonotype came up many times. The chain joins TRBV7-2 to TRBJ2-4; D possibly corresponds to TRBD2 (5 bases). V gave up 0 bases and J gave up 5 bases, with 14 bases separating them. In germline, CDR1 is SGHTA, CDR2 FQGNSA. CDR3 length: 16 amino acids. CDR3 nucleotides: TGTGCCAGCAGCTTAGCGATCGAGGACTCCCAAAACATTCAGTACTTC. Translation gives CASSLAIEDSQNIQYF. Drawing the rest from reference TRBV7-2 and TRBJ2-4, the complete variable domain is GAGVSQSPSNKVTEKGKDVELRCDPISGHTALYWYRQSLGQGLEFLIYFQGNSAPDKSGLPSDRFSAERTGGSVSTLTIQRTQQEDSAVYLCASSLAIEDSQNIQYFGAGTRLSVL.

The V call is TRBV20-1, the J call TRBJ2-5; 12 bases map to TRBD2. Germline CDR1 is DFQATT and CDR2 is SNEGSKA (reference sequence). With 6 bases clipped from V and 0 bases from J, the junction kept 11 bases outside the gene matches. CDR3 length: 17 residues. The CDR3 region has the DNA TGCAGTGCCCTCTCCAGCACTAGCGGGAGGTACCAAGAGACCCAGTACTTC. As protein: CSALSSTSGRYQETQYF.

This clonotype was seen only a few times. V is TRBV7-9 and J is TRBJ2-3; D is unclear. CDR3 length: 15 amino acids. V lost 3 bases and J lost 2, with 12 bases in between. Germline V gene lookup returns CDR1 SEHNR and CDR2 FQNEAQ (reference sequence). CDR3 bases: TGTGCCAGCAGCTTCGCACGGCTTCTCACAGATACGCAGTATTTT. Encoded protein: CASSFARLLTDTQYF.

There are many counts of this clonotype. The chain combines TRBV14 with TRBJ1-4; D gene ambiguous. V lost 4 bases to trimming and J lost 4 bases, with 7 bases between them. Per the germline V gene, CDR1 is SGHDN and CDR2 is FVKESK. The CDR3 runs 13 residues. The CDR3 DNA sequence: TGTGCCAGCAGCCGCTTGAGTAATGAAAAACTGTTTTTT. The encoded protein is CASSRLSNEKLFF.

This clonotype has at least ten counts. The J gene is TRBJ2-3, the V gene TRBV7-2; 8 nucleotides match TRBD2. The CDR3 covers 16 residues. Looked up from germline, CDR1 is SGHTA and CDR2 is FQGNSA. V gave up 5 bases and J gave up 6 bases; unmatched junction bases: 13. The CDR3 is CASSPSSGSVRDTQYF. DNA of the CDR3: TGTGCCAGCAGCCCCAGCAGCGGGAGTGTGAGGGATACGCAGTATTTT. The complete variable domain, with remaining parts taken from reference TRBV7-2 and TRBJ2-3, reads GAGVSQSPSNKVTEKGKDVELRCDPISGHTALYWYRQSLGQGLEFLIYFQGNSAPDKSGLPSDRFSAERTGGSVSTLTIQRTQQEDSAVYLCASSPSSGSVRDTQYFGPGTRLTVL.

This clonotype was detected ten times or more. The J gene is TRBJ2-3, the V gene TRBV7-2; D gene unclear. The CDR3 is made up of 11 amino acids. V lost 5 bases and J lost 5, with 5 bases in between. The germline V gene encodes CDR1 SGHTA and CDR2 FQGNSA. In nucleotides, the CDR3 is TGTGCCAGCAGCCCGATAGATACGCAGTATTTT. This translates into CASSPIDTQYF. The whole variable domain, filled in from reference TRBV7-2 and TRBJ2-3, reads GAGVSQSPSNKVTEKGKDVELRCDPISGHTALYWYRQSLGQGLEFLIYFQGNSAPDKSGLPSDRFSAERTGGSVSTLTIQRTQQEDSAVYLCASSPIDTQYFGPGTRLTVL.

The chain combines TRBV20-1 with TRBJ2-2, with a weak D call TRBD1 (6 bases). Germline V gene sequence: CDR1 DFQATT, CDR2 SNEGSKA (reference sequence). The CDR3 extends over 15 amino acids. The V gene lost 5 bases and the J gene lost 7 bases, with 20 bases spanning the gap. CDR3 sequence (DNA): TGCAGTGCTCCCAGGGGTGGTCCGGGCTACGGGGAGCTGTTTTTT. Protein: CSAPRGGPGYGELFF.

This clonotype was picked up many times. The J gene is TRBJ2-1, the V gene TRBV6-2 or TRBV6-3; TRBD2 agrees at 13 bases. V lost 8 bases to trimming and J lost 6 bases; unmatched junction nucleotides: 10. Germline CDR1 is MNHEY and CDR2 is SVGEGT. The length of the CDR3 is 16 residues. The CDR3 spells CASQLAGGAFANEQFF. The CDR3 region has the DNA TGTGCCAGCCAACTAGCGGGAGGGGCTTTCGCCAATGAGCAGTTCTTC.

This chain connects TRBV12-5 to TRBJ2-5; 7 bases fit TRBD2. The V and J ends lost 4 bases and 2 bases, in that order; junction bases with no gene match: 7. The V gene's germline CDR1 is LGHNT and CDR2 FRNRAP. There are 15 residues in the CDR3. CDR3 sequence (DNA): TGTGCTAGTGGTTCCCCACCGGGACTACAAGAGACCCAGTACTTC. It codes for CASGSPPGLQETQYF.

The V and J genes are TRBV20-1 and TRBJ2-2; perhaps D is TRBD1 or TRBD2 (6 bases each). The germline V gene has CDR1 DFQATT and CDR2 SNEGSKA (reference sequence). The CDR3 covers 14 residues. Trimming stripped 4 bases from V and 7 bases from J, with 16 bases between. The CDR3 sequence: CSAIYTEGGGELFF. The CDR3 coding sequence is TGCAGTGCTATTTATACGGAGGGGGGCGGGGAGCTGTTTTTT.

Of note for this clonotype: A much larger clone differs by one base, so this may be a read error. V gene TRBV5-1 combines with J gene TRBJ2-7; D is undetermined. This CDR3 has 12 residues. The germline gives CDR1 SGHRS, CDR2 YFSETQ. The CDR3 here is CASILESFEQYF. For the CDR3, the DNA is TGCGCCAGCATCTTGGAATCGTTTGAGCAGTACTTC.

The V gene is TRBV19, the J gene TRBJ2-4; 11 bases match TRBD2. The ends lost 6 bases at V and 2 bases at J; junction bases unmatched: 3. Germline V gives CDR1 LNHDA, CDR2 SQIVND (reference sequence). This CDR3 contains 15 residues. The DNA for the CDR3 is TGTGCCAGTAGCGGGACTAGCGGAACCAAAAACATTCAGTACTTC. Amino acids: CASSGTSGTKNIQYF. Based on the CDR3 plus reference TRBV19 and TRBJ2-4, the full variable domain is DGGITQSPKYLFRKEGQNVTLSCEQNLNHDAMYWYRQDPGQGLRLIYYSQIVNDFQKGDIAEGYSVSREKKESFPLTVTSAQKNPTAFYLCASSGTSGTKNIQYFGAGTRLSVL.

This clonotype was counted at least ten times. The gene calls are TRBV5-1 and TRBJ2-1; weak D call: TRBD2 (6 bases). The V end was cut by 4 bases, the J end by 12 bases, with 20 bases between. The CDR3 has 14 residues. Germline V gene sequence: CDR1 SGHRS, CDR2 YFSETQ. CDR3 loop: CASSTAGTGAGQFF. The CDR3 DNA is TGCGCCAGCAGCACTGCTGGGACTGGCGCCGGGCAGTTCTTC.

This clonotype has ten or more counts. CDR3 protein: CATSPGGSYNEQFF. CDR3 sequence (DNA): TGCGCCACCTCTCCAGGTGGGTCCTACAATGAGCAGTTCTTC. The V and J genes are TRBV5-1 and TRBJ2-1; D remains unclear. The germline gives CDR1 SGHRS, CDR2 YFSETQ. V lost 9 bases, J lost 1 base, and 14 bases lay in between. CDR3 length: 14 residues.

This clonotype came up many times. In DNA, the CDR3 is TGCAGTGCCTCACGGGAGTCTGAGCAGTTCTTC. Translating it yields CSASRESEQFF. The J gene is TRBJ2-1, the V gene TRBV20-1; D is possibly TRBD2 (6 bases). Germline V lookup: CDR1 DFQATT, CDR2 SNEGSKA (reference sequence). The CDR3 contains 11 residues. V was pared by 6 bases and J by 9 bases, with 12 bases between.

This clonotype was detected many times. The chain recombines TRBV5-1 with TRBJ2-5; a weak D match, TRBD2 (5 bases). This CDR3 comprises 15 residues. Per germline, CDR1 SGHRS and CDR2 YFSETQ. Trimming shortened V by 4 bases and J by 0 bases, and 13 bases separated the two germline ends. Written as DNA, the CDR3 is TGCGCCAGCAGCACCGGACTTACGTACCAAGAGACCCAGTACTTC. Encoded protein: CASSTGLTYQETQYF.

On this clonotype itself: A junction end diverges from the germline sequence, so it may reflect a read error. This chain connects TRBV20-1 to TRBJ2-1; 8 nucleotides align to TRBD2. CDR3 length: 16 amino acids. Per germline, CDR1 DFQATT and CDR2 SNEGSKA (reference sequence). The CDR3 is CCADSSGSASYNEQFF. DNA for the CDR3: TGCTGTGCAGACTCCAGCGGGAGCGCCTCCTACAATGAGCAGTTCTTC.

This clonotype was found many times. The chain has TRBV14 and TRBJ2-5; D is unresolved. This CDR3 has 13 amino acids. Trimming removed 6 bases at V and 5 bases at J, with 13 bases between. Germline V gene data show CDR1 as SGHDN and CDR2 as FVKESK. The DNA of the CDR3 is TGTGCCAGCAGTAGACACCCGCGGGAGACCCAGTACTTC. Amino acid sequence: CASSRHPRETQYF.

This clonotype was observed many times. CDR3 in DNA: TGCAGTGCTAAGAGTGCGGGAGCCTGGGGAGATACGCAGTATTTT. It yields the protein CSAKSAGAWGDTQYF. J is TRBJ2-3 and V is TRBV20-1; 7 bases line up with TRBD2. CDR1 and CDR2 from the germline V gene are DFQATT and SNEGSKA (reference sequence). V lost 4 bases, J lost 5 bases, and 12 bases stayed unmatched. The CDR3 totals 15 residues.

The V and J genes are TRBV3-1 and TRBJ2-1; 9 bases are shared with TRBD2. The CDR3 sequence is 19 residues long. Germline CDR1 LGHDT, CDR2 YNNKEL (reference sequence). Trimming cost V 11 bases and J 6 bases; bases outside gene matches: 26. Here the CDR3 reads CAFSLYASGMIGSGNEQFF. In nucleotides, the CDR3 is TGTGCCTTCAGTTTGTATGCTAGCGGGATGATCGGTTCGGGCAATGAGCAGTTCTTC.

The chain is built from TRBV7-2 and TRBJ2-7; TRBD1 matches 8 bases. V shed 4 bases, J shed 3 bases, and the junction held 8 bases outside the gene matches. Germline-derived CDR1 and CDR2 are SGHTA and FQGNSA. The CDR3 sequence is 15 residues long. The CDR3: CASSSAGQGNYEQYF. Written as DNA, the CDR3 is TGTGCCAGCAGCTCCGCCGGACAGGGTAACTACGAGCAGTACTTC. Variable domain in full (rest from reference TRBV7-2 and TRBJ2-7): GAGVSQSPSNKVTEKGKDVELRCDPISGHTALYWYRQSLGQGLEFLIYFQGNSAPDKSGLPSDRFSAERTGGSVSTLTIQRTQQEDSAVYLCASSSAGQGNYEQYFGPGTRLTVT.

This clonotype occurred many times. The chain combines TRBV5-1 with TRBJ1-1, with a tentative D call TRBD1 (6 bases). V shed 0 bases and J shed 4 bases, with 16 bases lying between them. The CDR3 sequence is 16 residues long. Germline values: CDR1 SGHRS, CDR2 YFSETQ. The CDR3: CASSLGWGQGTTEAFF. The CDR3 region has the DNA TGCGCCAGCAGCTTGGGCTGGGGCCAGGGGACCACTGAAGCTTTCTTT.